This paragraph reports one T cell receptor beta chain. The CDR3 spans 12 residues. Trimming removed 5 bases from V and 9 bases from J, with 12 bases in between. The source of the sample is a study of blood T cell repertoires in COVID-19. TCRdb's copy holds only in-frame clones and misses some; the assay was immunoSEQ multiplex PCR. The sample lists approximately 75,000 clones, roughly four fifths occurring once. This chain joins TRBV12-3 or TRBV12-4 and TRBJ2-3, with a weak D call TRBD2 (5 bases). The TCR sequence derives from a human donor in a cohort sampled during active COVID-19. The sequencing sample was made of peripheral blood. The CDR3 bases are TGTGCCAGCAGTATTCCGGGGAACACGCAGTATTTT. Translated, it gives CASSIPGNTQYF.